The clone carrying this TCR beta chain was recorded a few times. Its antigen is currently unknown. This sample was included in a study of blood T cells in healthy people across ages. Broader study findings: Naive and antigen-experienced cells were not separated, limiting conclusive comparison. A strong correlation was seen between TCR beta diversity and naive T cell percentage. Across the age range, TCR beta diversity per million T cells fell in a roughly linear way.

Using a J-beta primer mix together with a sample-barcoded 5' primer, a second PCR was run for roughly 6 to 12 cycles. TCRdb redid the calling of the 5' RACE reads with MiXCR, one entry per CDR3 protein. The table records 1.5 million to 2 million distinct CDR3 sequences, 28% of them present only once. The extraction recovered at least 5.5 micrograms of total RNA per sample. Sequencing was carried out using blood. This receptor was taken from a woman aged 30 to 39 in good health.

CDR3 coding DNA: TGTGCCAGCAGGATAGCGGGGGGGCGGAGCAATGAGCAGTTCTTC. Protein sequence: CASRIAGGRSNEQFF. The V and J genes are TRBV5-4 and TRBJ2-1; the match to TRBD2 covers 11 bases. J gave up 6 bases and V 5 bases, and 7 bases lay outside the gene matches. The CDR3 is 15 residues long. Germline V gene data show CDR1 as SGHNT and CDR2 as YYREEE (reference sequence).